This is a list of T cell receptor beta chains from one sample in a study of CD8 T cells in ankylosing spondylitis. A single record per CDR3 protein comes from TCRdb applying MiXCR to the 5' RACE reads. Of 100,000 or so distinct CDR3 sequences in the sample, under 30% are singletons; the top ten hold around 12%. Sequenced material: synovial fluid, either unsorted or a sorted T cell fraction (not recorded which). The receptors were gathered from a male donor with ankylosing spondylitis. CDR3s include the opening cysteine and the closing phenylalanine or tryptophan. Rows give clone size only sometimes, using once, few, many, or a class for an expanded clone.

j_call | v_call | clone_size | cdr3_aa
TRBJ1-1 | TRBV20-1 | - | CSARSHGGATEAFF
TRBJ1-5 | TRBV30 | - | CAWSTGQGSNQPQHF
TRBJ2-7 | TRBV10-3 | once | CAISGVQGSEQYF
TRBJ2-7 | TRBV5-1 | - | CASSAGTHFRGEQYF
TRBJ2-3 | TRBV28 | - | CASSSQDTLTDTQYF
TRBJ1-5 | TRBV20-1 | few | CSASHHSNSNQPQHF
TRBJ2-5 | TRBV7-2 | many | CASSLGVAGAKTQYF
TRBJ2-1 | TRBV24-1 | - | CATSGPTSGKSSYNEQFF
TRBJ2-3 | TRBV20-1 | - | CSARTTRGGGTDTQYF
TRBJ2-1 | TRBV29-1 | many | CSVDTGTYNEQFF
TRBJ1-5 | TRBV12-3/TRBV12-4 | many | CASTPKRPEEGQPQHF
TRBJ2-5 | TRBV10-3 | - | CAISDGLEAQYF
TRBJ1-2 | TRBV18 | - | CASSPQFTPGQDGYTF
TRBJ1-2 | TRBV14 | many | CASSQDHSDYGYTF
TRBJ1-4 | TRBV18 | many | CASSSQQADEKLFF
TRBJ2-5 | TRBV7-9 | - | CASTADSPRETQYF
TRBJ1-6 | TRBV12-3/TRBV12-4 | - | CASSGSRGTNSPLHF
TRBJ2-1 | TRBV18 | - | CASSPSGGYNEQFF
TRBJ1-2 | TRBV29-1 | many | CSVVEANYGYTF
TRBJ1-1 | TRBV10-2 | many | CASRGTGGSGTEAFF
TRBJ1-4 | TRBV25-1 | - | CASSEYQGKREKLFF
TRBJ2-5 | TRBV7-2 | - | CASSFVAGGQETQYF
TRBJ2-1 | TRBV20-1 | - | CSAKRPTADSYNEQFF
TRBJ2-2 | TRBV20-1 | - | CSALWSANTGELFF
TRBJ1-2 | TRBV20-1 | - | CSARVRGSSHYGYTF
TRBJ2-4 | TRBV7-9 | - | CASSLVPTAKNIQYF
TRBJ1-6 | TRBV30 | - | CAWSRGQDNSPLHF
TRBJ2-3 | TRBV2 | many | CASLTGQPSTDTQYF
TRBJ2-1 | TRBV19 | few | CASSTDRGQFF
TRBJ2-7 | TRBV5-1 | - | CASSRGTGDEQYF
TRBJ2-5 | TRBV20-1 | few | CSAATHLGLEETQYF
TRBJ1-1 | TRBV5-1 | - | CASSPQGREDTEAFF
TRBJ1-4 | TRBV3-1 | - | CASSHRSDGEKLFF
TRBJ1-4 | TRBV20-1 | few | CSARRGSQNEKLFF
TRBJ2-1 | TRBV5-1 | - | CASSFYYPGNEQFF
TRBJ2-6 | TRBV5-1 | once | CASSNGQGASGANVLTF